Each of the 26 T cell receptor beta chains below was sequenced from the same sample in a study of T-cell reconstitution after alpha-beta-depleted transplantation in children. The authors prepared the TCRbeta library with unique molecular identifiers. MiXCR, applied by TCRdb to the PCR reads, yields one record per CDR3 protein. In the table there are around 440,000 distinct CDR3 sequences, over 9.5% of which are singletons. The source material was PBMCs, sampled before TCRalphabeta/CD19-depleted stem cell transplant. The receptors originated from a child aged 2 to 10 with inherited bone marrow failure, due to receive a stem cell transplant.

This clonotype was found a few times. The CDR3 region has the DNA TGTGCCAGCAGTCCCACCGGGACTAGCGGGAGTAATGAGCAGTTCTTC. It yields the protein CASSPTGTSGSNEQFF. This rearrangement joins TRBV12-3 or TRBV12-4 to TRBJ2-1, with 14 bases lining up with TRBD2. CDR3 length equals 16 residues. V lost 5 bases to trimming and J lost 7 bases; unmatched junction nucleotides: 7.

This clonotype was picked up many times. The rearrangement joins TRBV10-3 to TRBJ1-1; possibly TRBD1 for D (5 bases). Germline values: CDR1 ENHRY, CDR2 SYGVKD. Between the trimmed V and J ends, which lost 5 bases and 0 bases, there was a span of 13 bases. CDR3 size: 15 residues. CDR3 protein: CAISLYGGVNTEAFF. In DNA, the CDR3 is TGTGCCATCAGTTTGTATGGGGGGGTGAACACTGAAGCTTTCTTT.

This clonotype showed up many times. CDR3 residues: CASSPRGQLRYEQYF. CDR3 nucleotides: TGTGCCAGCTCACCGAGGGGACAGCTACGTTACGAGCAGTACTTC. V and J are TRBV18 and TRBJ2-7; 7 nucleotides align to TRBD1. Germline CDR1 is KGHSH and CDR2 is LQKENI. This CDR3 region has 15 residues. V lost 3 bases and J lost 4; bases outside the gene matches: 9.

The chain couples TRBV7-2 to TRBJ1-2; 7 nucleotides match TRBD1. Germline assignment: CDR1 SGHTA and CDR2 FQGNSA. V lost 5 bases and J lost 4; bases outside the gene matches: 10. This CDR3 contains 15 residues. CDR3 amino acids: CASSPRRDSPYGYTF. In nucleotides, the CDR3 is TGTGCCAGCAGCCCCCGTCGGGACAGCCCCTATGGCTACACCTTC.

This clonotype came up many times. The chain combines TRBV7-9 with TRBJ1-4, with 7 bases matching TRBD1. Germline V gene sequence: CDR1 SEHNR, CDR2 FQNEAQ (reference sequence). The CDR3 runs to 14 residues. J gave up 4 bases and V 5 bases, and 4 bases lay outside the gene matches. CDR3 region: CASSVTGINEKLFF. Written as DNA, the CDR3 is TGTGCCAGCAGCGTGACAGGGATTAATGAAAAACTGTTTTTT. Full variable domain (missing parts from reference TRBV7-9 and TRBJ1-4): DTGVSQNPRHKITKRGQNVTFRCDPISEHNRLYWYRQTLGQGPEFLTYFQNEAQLEKSRLLSDRFSAERPKGSFSTLEIQRTEQGDSAMYLCASSVTGINEKLFFGSGTQLSVL.

In its sample, this clonotype was seen many times. The V gene is TRBV27, the J gene TRBJ2-5; 7 bases match TRBD1. Per the germline V gene, CDR1 is MNHEY and CDR2 is SMNVEV (reference sequence). J gave up 0 bases and V 5 bases, and 6 bases lay outside the gene matches. The CDR3 has 15 amino acids. The CDR3 sequence is CASSPGTVYQETQYF. The DNA of the CDR3 is TGTGCCAGCAGTCCCGGGACAGTGTACCAAGAGACCCAGTACTTC.

In this sample, this clonotype turned up many times. This chain uses TRBV4-3 with TRBJ2-1, with D unresolved. The CDR3 is 17 residues long. CDR1 and CDR2 from the germline V gene are LGHNA and YSLEER. V lost 0 bases to trimming and J lost 0 bases, with 12 bases between them. The CDR3: CASSQDAWGSSYNEQFF. As DNA, the CDR3 is TGCGCCAGCAGCCAAGATGCGTGGGGAAGCTCCTACAATGAGCAGTTCTTC.

The V gene is TRBV20-1, the J gene TRBJ2-1, with D unclear. Trimming removed 0 bases at V and 8 bases at J, with 17 bases between. Germline V gene sequence: CDR1 DFQATT, CDR2 SNEGSKA (reference sequence). The CDR3 runs to 15 residues. DNA of the CDR3: TGCAGTGCTAGAGATTGGTCCGAGCCTAGGGATGAGCAGTTCTTC. As protein: CSARDWSEPRDEQFF.

The J gene is TRBJ2-5, the V gene TRBV20-1, with 10 positions matching TRBD2. This CDR3 contains 14 residues. Germline V gene sequence: CDR1 DFQATT, CDR2 SNEGSKA (reference sequence). J lost 5 bases, V lost 6 bases, and 9 bases had no gene match. CDR3 nucleotide sequence: TGCAGTGCCGAGCGGGAGGGCCTTTGGGAGACCCAGTACTTC. Translating it yields CSAEREGLWETQYF.

This clonotype was counted at least ten times. CDR3 nucleotide sequence: TGTGCCAGCAGCTTAGGTGTCAGGGGGCTTTACGAGCAGTACTTC. Translated: CASSLGVRGLYEQYF. The chain is built from TRBV11-2 and TRBJ2-7, with 8 bases matching TRBD1. Looked up from germline, CDR1 is SGHAT and CDR2 is FQNNGV. This CDR3 contains 15 residues. V lost 1 base, J lost 4 bases, and 6 bases stayed unmatched.

This clonotype was observed many times. The CDR3 here is CAISEFSYEQYF. The CDR3 region has the DNA TGTGCCATCAGTGAGTTCAGCTACGAGCAGTACTTC. The rearrangement uses TRBV10-3 and TRBJ2-7; D gene ambiguous. The CDR3 spans 12 residues. Trimming left V 1 base short and J 3 bases short, with 4 bases between. Per germline, CDR1 ENHRY and CDR2 SYGVKD.

This clonotype was counted many times. The chain employs TRBV7-9 and TRBJ2-7; perhaps TRBD1 as D (6 bases). Germline V lookup: CDR1 SEHNR, CDR2 FQNEAQ (reference sequence). This CDR3 has 15 residues. Between the trimmed V and J ends, which lost 2 bases and 3 bases, there was a span of 14 bases. Written as DNA, the CDR3 is TGTGCCAGCAGCTTATCCCAGGGGAAGCTCTACGAGCAGTACTTC. This encodes CASSLSQGKLYEQYF. Supplemented by reference TRBV7-9 and TRBJ2-7, the full variable domain reads DTGVSQNPRHKITKRGQNVTFRCDPISEHNRLYWYRQTLGQGPEFLTYFQNEAQLEKSRLLSDRFSAERPKGSFSTLEIQRTEQGDSAMYLCASSLSQGKLYEQYFGPGTRLTVT.

In its sample, this clonotype was seen many times. The chain joins TRBV6-5 to TRBJ1-1; D not resolved. CDR1 and CDR2 (germline): MNHEY, SVGAGI. V shed 2 bases and J shed 1 base, with 5 bases lying between them. This CDR3 is 13 amino acids long. CDR3 DNA sequence: TGTGCCAGCAGTTACATAGGGAACACTGAAGCTTTCTTT. This gives the protein CASSYIGNTEAFF.

At least ten counts were recorded for this clonotype. The chain is built from TRBV20-1 and TRBJ2-7; perhaps TRBD1 as D (5 bases). The CDR3 spans 12 residues. V was pared by 5 bases and J by 0 bases, with 8 bases between. In germline, CDR1 is DFQATT, CDR2 SNEGSKA (reference sequence). The CDR3 nucleotides are TGCAGTGCTGGGGCTTTCTCCTACGAGCAGTACTTC. Its protein product is CSAGAFSYEQYF.

This clonotype has ten or more counts. This chain uses TRBV9 with TRBJ2-1; 7 bases line up with TRBD2. The CDR3 has 15 residues. Unmatched junction bases numbered 5, after V lost 2 bases and J lost 3 bases. Per the germline V gene, CDR1 is SGDLS and CDR2 is YYNGEE. In DNA, the CDR3 is TGTGCCAGCAGCGTTACCGGGACTAACTACAATGAGCAGTTCTTC. Translated, it gives CASSVTGTNYNEQFF.

This clonotype was seen at least ten times. This rearrangement joins TRBV11-2 to TRBJ2-3; 10 positions match TRBD2. Trimming cost V 7 bases and J 3 bases; bases outside gene matches: 13. Germline CDR1 reads SGHAT; CDR2 reads FQNNGV. The CDR3 has 17 residues. The chain's CDR3 is CASTEGPSGSWTDTQYF. The CDR3 bases are TGTGCCAGCACCGAAGGTCCTAGCGGGAGTTGGACAGATACGCAGTATTTT.

This clonotype was recorded many times. The rearrangement joins TRBV6-1 to TRBJ2-3, with 11 bases aligning to TRBD2. Germline trimming cut 6 bases from V and 4 bases from J; bases unmatched to any gene: 9. The CDR3 has 16 amino acids. Per the germline V gene, CDR1 is MNHNS and CDR2 is SASEGT. CDR3 residues: CASSQIAGGPSDTQYF. In DNA, the CDR3 is TGTGCCAGCAGCCAGATAGCGGGAGGGCCCTCAGATACGCAGTATTTT.

This clonotype was observed at least ten times. V usage is TRBV5-6 and J usage is TRBJ1-2; D not certain. Between the trimmed V and J ends, which lost 3 bases and 0 bases, there was a span of 9 bases. The length of the CDR3 is 14 residues. CDR1 and CDR2 (germline): SGHDT, YYEEEE. The CDR3 reads CASSYQDPNYGYTF. The CDR3 nucleotides read TGTGCCAGCAGCTATCAGGATCCTAACTATGGCTACACCTTC.

This clonotype was counted ten times or more. The V and J genes are TRBV3-1 and TRBJ2-1, with D unclear. The germline gives CDR1 LGHDT, CDR2 YNNKEL (reference sequence). V lost 4 bases and J 5 bases, leaving 12 bases between the germline ends. The length of the CDR3 is 14 residues. DNA of the CDR3: TGTGCCAGCAGCCGAGAGCATCTAAACAATGAGCAGTTCTTC. Its translation: CASSREHLNNEQFF.

This clonotype was counted many times. V gene TRBV4-3 combines with J gene TRBJ2-5; D is possibly TRBD1 (5 bases). Germline CDR1 reads LGHNA; CDR2 reads YSLEER. The CDR3 is 16 amino acids. V dropped 0 bases and J dropped 0 bases, with 11 bases sitting between them. The CDR3 nucleotides are TGCGCCAGCAGCCAAGACGGCCCAGGGTACCAAGAGACCCAGTACTTC. Its translation is CASSQDGPGYQETQYF.

This clonotype showed up many times. The V call is TRBV28, the J call TRBJ1-5; D gene ambiguous. The CDR3 totals 12 residues. Trimming took 4 bases from V and 4 from J, leaving 5 bases between them. CDR1 MDHEN and CDR2 SYDVKM come from the germline V gene. The CDR3 region has the DNA TGTGCCAGCAGTTGGGGAAATCAGCCCCAGCATTTT. It specifies CASSWGNQPQHF.

The chain recombines TRBV30 with TRBJ2-6; the D is unclear. The germline CDR1 and CDR2 sequences are GTSNPN and SVGIG (reference sequence). The V end was cut by 7 bases, the J end by 1 base, with 11 bases between. The CDR3 is 14 amino acids. The CDR3 sequence is CALAAVSGANVLTF. Here the CDR3 DNA reads TGTGCCTTGGCAGCAGTTTCTGGGGCCAACGTCCTGACTTTC.

This clonotype was recorded many times. The J gene is TRBJ2-7, the V gene TRBV5-1, with D uncertain. The germline gives CDR1 SGHRS, CDR2 YFSETQ. V lost 4 bases and J 1 base, leaving 15 bases between the germline ends. This CDR3 has 15 residues. CDR3 loop: CASSPDAFISYEQYF. CDR3 in DNA: TGCGCCAGCAGCCCCGACGCATTCATTTCCTACGAGCAGTACTTC.

This chain uses TRBV5-1 with TRBJ1-2; D call uncertain. The CDR3 loop spans 14 amino acids. Looked up from germline, CDR1 is SGHRS and CDR2 is YFSETQ. V was clipped by 3 bases and J by 6 bases, with 15 bases between them. Here the CDR3 reads CASSSSGMEHGYTF. The CDR3 DNA reads as TGCGCCAGCAGCTCATCCGGTATGGAGCATGGCTACACCTTC.

This clonotype was seen more than once but under ten times. This chain connects TRBV7-2 to TRBJ2-5; 9 nucleotides align to TRBD2. V lost 0 bases to trimming and J lost 5 bases; unmatched junction nucleotides: 4. This CDR3 comprises 15 residues. CDR1 and CDR2 (germline): SGHTA, FQGNSA. The CDR3 loop is CASSLAAGGSETQYF. Written as DNA, the CDR3 is TGTGCCAGCAGCTTAGCAGCGGGAGGTAGCGAGACCCAGTACTTC. The full variable domain, completed using reference TRBV7-2 and TRBJ2-5, is GAGVSQSPSNKVTEKGKDVELRCDPISGHTALYWYRQSLGQGLEFLIYFQGNSAPDKSGLPSDRFSAERTGGSVSTLTIQRTQQEDSAVYLCASSLAAGGSETQYFGPGTRLLVL.

There are a few counts of this clonotype. The chain employs TRBV3-1 and TRBJ2-1; 9 bases agree with TRBD2. The CDR3 sequence is 14 residues long. CDR1 LGHDT and CDR2 YNNKEL come from the germline V gene (reference sequence). Unmatched junction bases numbered 4, after V lost 2 bases and J lost 8 bases. The CDR3 nucleotides read TGTGCCAGCAGCCAACTAGCGGGAAGCTATGAGCAGTTCTTC. Protein product: CASSQLAGSYEQFF.